A single T cell receptor (beta chain) is shown here with its context. The V segment lost 5 bases and the J segment 5 bases; nucleotides outside the gene matches: 8. From germline, CDR1 is SGHRS and CDR2 YFSETQ. The CDR3 extends over 15 amino acids. The sample comes from a study of T-cell memory formation after mild COVID-19. Study details: Largely, TCR clusters stayed within a single donor.

After 5'RACE with constant-segment primers, TCR alpha and TCR beta cDNA libraries carrying sample barcodes and UMIs were obtained. TCRdb itself ran the 5' RACE reads through MiXCR, one entry per CDR3 protein. The sample lists 350,000 to 500,000 distinct CDR3 sequences, about a sixth occurring once. This chain links TRBV5-1 with TRBJ2-5; TRBD1 matches 11 bases. The origin of this receptor is a man aged 18 to 29 who had mild COVID-19 (a few samples of this study predate the infection). Cell type and time point are not known. Sequences were obtained from PBMCs or a T cell subset sorted from them (not recorded which). The CDR3 nucleotides read TGCGCCAGCAGTCCGGACAGGGGGCTCTGGGAGACCCAGTACTTC. Translation gives CASSPDRGLWETQYF.